What follows are 21 T cell receptor beta chains derived from one specimen sequenced in a study of T cells in Graves' hyperthyroidism and ophthalmopathy. The TCR beta CDR3 regions underwent amplification using RNA transcripts as the source. When the TCR CDR3 underwent first-round RT-PCR, the HTBI primer set was used. TCRdb reanalysed the multiplex PCR reads using MiXCR and keeps one entry per CDR3 protein. This table holds hundreds of thousands of distinct CDR3 sequences, 16% found once. Material: blood. The receptors come from a woman in her 40s with Graves' ophthalmopathy.

This clonotype showed up just a few times. This chain uses TRBV7-9 with TRBJ2-1; no firm D call. The CDR3 contains 13 residues. Germline V gene sequence: CDR1 SEHNR, CDR2 FQNEAQ (reference sequence). V lost 1 base and J 5 bases, leaving 6 bases between the germline ends. In DNA form, the CDR3 reads TGTGCCAGCAGCTTAGAAGTGGACAATGAGCAGTTCTTC. Protein: CASSLEVDNEQFF.

There are a few counts of this clonotype. The rearrangement joins TRBV6-2 or TRBV6-3 to TRBJ2-2; D perhaps matches TRBD2 (6 bases). The CDR3 is made up of 15 amino acids. Trimming pared 2 bases from V and 5 bases from J, leaving 12 bases between. Germline V gene sequence: CDR1 MNHEY, CDR2 SVGEGT. This CDR3 is CASSYGGSRTGELFF. The DNA for the CDR3 is TGTGCCAGCAGTTACGGGGGGTCGAGAACCGGGGAGCTGTTTTTT.

This clonotype came up many times. This sequence joins TRBV11-2 and TRBJ2-5; D is tentatively TRBD1 or TRBD2 (5 bases each). The CDR3 length is 14 residues. Germline CDR1 is SGHAT and CDR2 is FQNNGV. V was shortened by 5 bases and J by 0 bases, with 10 bases between the two germline ends. The CDR3 DNA reads TGTGCCAGCAGCCTATCGGGGCACCAAGAGACCCAGTACTTC. Translating it yields CASSLSGHQETQYF.

In this sample, this clonotype turned up a few times. This CDR3 is CASSLRQGTQPQHF. Here the CDR3 DNA reads TGTGCCAGCAGTTTACGACAGGGCACTCAGCCCCAGCATTTT. V is TRBV28 and J is TRBJ1-5, with 7 bases identical to TRBD1. The CDR3 contains 14 residues. CDR1 and CDR2 (germline): MDHEN, SYDVKM. Trimming at V came to 2 bases and at J to 6 bases, leaving 4 bases not matched to a gene.

This chain connects TRBV5-4 to TRBJ2-1; 14 bases match TRBD2. V lost 4 bases and J lost 8; bases outside the gene matches: 17. CDR1 is SGHNT, CDR2 YYREEE, per germline (reference sequence). The CDR3 spans 19 residues. The CDR3 spells CASSQYGSTSGGARDEQFF. CDR3 nucleotides: TGTGCCAGCAGCCAGTACGGATCGACTAGCGGGGGGGCCAGGGATGAGCAGTTCTTC.

Worth noting for this clonotype: One end of the junction fails to match germline, which may point to a read error. The J gene is TRBJ2-1, the V gene TRBV6-9; 8 nucleotides match TRBD2. The CDR3 totals 15 residues. The germline CDR1 and CDR2 sequences are MNHGY and SVAAGI. CDR3 coding DNA: TGCGCCAGCAGTGACGGTGCGGGAGGCTACAATGAGCAGTTCTTC. Residues: CASSDGAGGYNEQFF.

This clonotype was recorded many times. The V gene is TRBV2, the J gene TRBJ2-1; 9 positions agree with TRBD2. Unmatched junction bases numbered 10, after V lost 4 bases and J lost 6 bases. Germline V gene sequence: CDR1 SNHLY, CDR2 FYNNEI. There are 16 residues in the CDR3. The CDR3 reads CASSVLAGGNFNEQFF. The CDR3 nucleotides are TGTGCCAGCAGTGTGTTGGCGGGAGGGAACTTCAATGAGCAGTTCTTC.

This clonotype appeared many times. This chain uses TRBV11-2 with TRBJ1-2; 7 bases fit TRBD1. After removal of 4 bases from V and 7 bases from J, the junction contained 3 bases not matched to a gene. CDR3 length equals 12 residues. Germline lookup yields CDR1 SGHAT and CDR2 FQNNGV. CDR3 DNA sequence: TGTGCCAGCAGCTCGGACAGGCGTGGCTACACCTTC. Encoded protein: CASSSDRRGYTF.

This clonotype has more than one count but fewer than ten. The chain uses TRBV6-1 and TRBJ2-1, with D perhaps given as TRBD1 or TRBD2 (10 bases each). CDR3 size: 18 residues. V was cut by 7 bases and J by 6 bases, with 28 bases left in between. CDR1 and CDR2 from the germline V gene are MNHNS and SASEGT. CDR3 nucleotides: TGTGCCAGCATACCGGGACAGGGGTGGAGCGGGGGGGCCAATGAGCAGTTCTTC. It translates to CASIPGQGWSGGANEQFF.

Ten or more counts support this clonotype. The V gene is TRBV20-1, the J gene TRBJ2-5; D gene unclear. Germline values: CDR1 DFQATT, CDR2 SNEGSKA (reference sequence). CDR3 length equals 11 residues. Trimming took off 0 bases at V and 8 bases at J, with 7 bases between the two ends. CDR3 amino acids: CSARDGPTQYF. The DNA for the CDR3 is TGCAGTGCTAGAGATGGGCCAACCCAGTACTTC.

A single count supports this clonotype. A much larger clone sits a single nucleotide away, making a read error possible. This chain links TRBV20-1 with TRBJ2-5; perhaps TRBD1 as D (5 bases). This CDR3 is built from 12 residues. Deletions cut 6 bases from V and 5 bases from J, with 13 bases between. Germline CDR1 is DFQATT and CDR2 is SNEGSKA (reference sequence). The CDR3 sequence is CSARMGRETQYF. In DNA form, the CDR3 reads TGCAGTGCCAGGATGGGGCGGGAGACCCAGTACTTC.

The rearrangement links TRBV10-3 to TRBJ1-2, with 9 bases identical to TRBD1. V was clipped by 10 bases and J by 5 bases; unmatched bases: 11. The CDR3 extends over 14 amino acids. Germline CDR1 and CDR2: ENHRY and SYGVKD. The CDR3 is CATDPDRGLYGYTF. The CDR3 DNA reads TGTGCCACCGACCCGGACAGGGGATTGTATGGCTACACCTTC.

The chain carries TRBV9 and TRBJ2-3; TRBD1 aligns across 8 bases. This CDR3 comprises 16 residues. J gave up 4 bases and V 0 bases, and 7 bases lay outside the gene matches. Germline lookup yields CDR1 SGDLS and CDR2 YYNGEE. The CDR3 nucleotides are TGTGCCAGCAGCGTAGTGCCCAGGGGGCCCCCAGATACGCAGTATTTT. As protein: CASSVVPRGPPDTQYF.

This sequence joins TRBV7-9 and TRBJ1-2, with D uncertain. There are 13 residues in the CDR3. Trimming shortened V by 2 bases and J by 2 bases, and 6 bases separated the two germline ends. Germline V gene sequence: CDR1 SEHNR, CDR2 FQNEAQ (reference sequence). Written as DNA, the CDR3 is TGTGCCAGCAGCTTACAATTCAACTATGGCTACACCTTC. It translates to CASSLQFNYGYTF.

The V call is TRBV20-1, the J call TRBJ1-2; D unclear. This CDR3 is built from 10 residues. Trimming stripped 6 bases from V and 8 bases from J, with 10 bases between. CDR1 is DFQATT and CDR2 is SNEGSKA in the germline V gene (reference sequence). CDR3 DNA sequence: TGCAGTGCAACCCCGGGGGGCTACACCTTC. The encoded protein is CSATPGGYTF.

DNA for the CDR3: TGCGCCAGCAGCTTGGAAGGGAACGGAGCCAAAAACATTCAGTACTTC. It is translated as CASSLEGNGAKNIQYF. The chain employs TRBV5-1 and TRBJ2-4; D is unclear. With 0 bases removed from V and 0 bases from J, the gap between germline ends came to 10 bases. Germline CDR1 and CDR2: SGHRS and YFSETQ. The length of the CDR3 is 16 residues.

This clonotype was detected many times. This chain links TRBV11-1 with TRBJ2-2; D unresolved. Trimming removed 1 base from V and 7 bases from J, with 7 bases in between. Per germline, CDR1 SGHAT and CDR2 FQDESV (reference sequence). This CDR3 has 13 amino acids. The chain's CDR3 is CASSLVLGGELFF. The CDR3 DNA is TGTGCCAGCAGCTTAGTACTTGGCGGGGAGCTGTTTTTT.

For the CDR3, the DNA is TGTGCCAGCAGCTCCGACGTTGGACTAGCGGGCCAAGAGACCCAGTACTTC. It specifies CASSSDVGLAGQETQYF. The V and J genes are TRBV9 and TRBJ2-5, with 11 positions matching TRBD2. Germline V gives CDR1 SGDLS, CDR2 YYNGEE. The CDR3 length is 17 residues. J lost 1 base, V lost 4 bases, and 9 bases had no gene match.

The table lists this clonotype with many counts. The chain employs TRBV18 and TRBJ2-3; D is unresolved. In germline, CDR1 is KGHSH, CDR2 LQKENI. Trimming removed 1 base at V and 2 bases at J, with 4 bases between. CDR3 length equals 13 residues. Written as DNA, the CDR3 is TGTGCCAGCTCACCACGCCCCACAGATACGCAGTATTTT. Amino acids: CASSPRPTDTQYF.

This clonotype turned up a few times. The J gene is TRBJ2-2, the V gene TRBV5-8; D gene uncertain. The CDR3 consists of 13 residues. The V gene's germline CDR1 is SGHTS and CDR2 YDEGEE. Trimming shortened V by 2 bases and J by 7 bases, and 9 bases separated the two germline ends. CDR3 sequence (DNA): TGTGCCAGCAGCTTTAGAGGTCACGGGGAGCTGTTTTTT. Amino acids: CASSFRGHGELFF.

The CDR3: CSVVLAEKYF. DNA for the CDR3: TGCAGTGTTGTGCTAGCGGAGAAGTATTTT. The J gene is TRBJ2-3, the V gene TRBV20-1, with 7 bases fitting TRBD2. The CDR3 is 10 amino acids. The germline CDR1 and CDR2 sequences are DFQATT and SNEGSKA (reference sequence). The V and J ends lost 7 bases and 13 bases, in that order; junction bases with no gene match: 8.